This TCR beta chain was obtained from a study of cytomegalovirus exposure and HLA in healthy donors. Overall study: Drawn from HLA-typed donors, 83 million or so unique TCRs were held in an early data release. Whole-study results and caveats: Listed as cytomegalovirus-associated were 150 or so TCR beta chains. Sequencing had likely introduced a cluster of highly shared sequence variants as an artifact. Versus the approximately 700-donor mean, an Asian-associated ancestry cluster reportedly showed fewer N-insertions in a later analysis.

This clone was counted only a few times. Its antigen is unidentified. Primers for the PCR totalled 60 Vbeta and 13 Jbeta. Method: immunoSEQ multiplex PCR; TCRdb's copy keeps in-frame clones and lacks some. The data contain about 180,000 clones, about 80% of them singletons. Germline loops: CDR1 SGHRS, CDR2 YFSETQ. Trimming pared 0 bases from V and 7 bases from J, leaving 14 bases between. The CDR3 is 15 residues long. The chain employs TRBV5-1 and TRBJ2-1; D is unclear. The source of this sequence is a middle-aged man in good health and CMV-seronegative. The material sequenced was PBMCs. The CDR3 DNA reads as TGCGCCAGCAGCTTGGCCGGCGACGAGGTGAATGAGCAGTTCTTC. It specifies CASSLAGDEVNEQFF.